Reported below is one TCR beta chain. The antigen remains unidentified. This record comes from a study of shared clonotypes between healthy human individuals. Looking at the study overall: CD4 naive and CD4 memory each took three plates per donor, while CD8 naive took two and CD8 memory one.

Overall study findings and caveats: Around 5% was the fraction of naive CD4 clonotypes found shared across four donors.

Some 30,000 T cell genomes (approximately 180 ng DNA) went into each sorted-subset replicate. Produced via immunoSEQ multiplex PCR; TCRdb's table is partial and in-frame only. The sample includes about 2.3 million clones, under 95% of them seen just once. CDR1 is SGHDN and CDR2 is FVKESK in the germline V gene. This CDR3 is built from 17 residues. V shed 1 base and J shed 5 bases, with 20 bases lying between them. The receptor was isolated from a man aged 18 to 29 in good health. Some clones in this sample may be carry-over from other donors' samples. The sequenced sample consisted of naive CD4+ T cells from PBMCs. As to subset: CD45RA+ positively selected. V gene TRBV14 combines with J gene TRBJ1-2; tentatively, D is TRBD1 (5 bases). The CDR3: CASSQGGAVTGAYGYTF. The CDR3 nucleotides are TGTGCCAGCAGCCAAGGAGGGGCAGTCACCGGGGCATATGGCTACACCTTC.